The sequence of this TCR beta chain was determined in a study of shared clonotypes between healthy human individuals. On this clone: The antigen remains undetermined.

Study observations and caveats: Among donors, sharing of clonotypes was expected to be affected by sequencing depth. There were few donors, and this limited the genetic and exposure-history diversity represented.

The germline CDR1 and CDR2 sequences are MNHEY and SMNVEV (reference sequence). V gave up 8 bases and J gave up 6 bases, with 16 bases separating them. CDR3 length: 13 amino acids. All participating donors were Caucasian adults from Nashville, Tennessee. Assay runs were performed at deep level. The protocol was immunoSEQ multiplex PCR, while the TCRdb copy is restricted to in-frame clones and leaves out a portion. The sample comprises under 600,000 clones, roughly 72% of which are singletons, and 9.5% to 15% rests with the top ten. Sequenced input: PBMCs. This TCR came from a woman in her forties in good health. Some clones in this sample may be carry-over from other donors' samples. The V call is TRBV27, the J call TRBJ1-2; TRBD1 might be the D (6 bases). CDR3 bases: TGTGCCAGCGGGACACCTGCCGTGAATGGCTACACCTTC. As protein: CASGTPAVNGYTF.